The next 11 T cell receptor beta chains were all read from a single sample in a study of blood T cell repertoires in COVID-19. Sequencing used immunoSEQ multiplex PCR; TCRdb keeps in-frame clones, though not all of them. The sample lists about 21,000 clones, around 80% occurring once. The sample was peripheral blood. The source of these receptors is a man older than 75 with active or convalescent COVID-19.

The V call is TRBV9, the J call TRBJ2-5; D is perhaps TRBD2 (5 bases). This CDR3 contains 15 residues. CDR1 is SGDLS, CDR2 YYNGEE, per germline. V lost 3 bases and J 5 bases, leaving 17 bases between the germline ends. CDR3 sequence (DNA): TGTGCCAGCAGCGGACACGGTTCGGGCGGGGAGACCCAGTACTTC. It translates to CASSGHGSGGETQYF. Complete variable domain (other parts from reference TRBV9 and TRBJ2-5): DSGVTQTPKHLITATGQRVTLRCSPRSGDLSVYWYQQSLDQGLQFLIQYYNGEERAKGNILERFSAQQFPDLHSELNLSSLELGDSALYFCASSGHGSGGETQYFGPGTRLLVL.

The gene calls are TRBV15 and TRBJ2-5, with 11 positions matching TRBD2. J lost 2 bases, V lost 1 base, and 0 bases had no gene match. Germline-derived CDR1 and CDR2 are LNHNV and YYDKDF (reference sequence). This CDR3 comprises 15 residues. The CDR3 nucleotides are TGTGCCACCAGCAGAGTAGCGGGAGGGCAAGAGACCCAGTACTTC. Its translation: CATSRVAGGQETQYF.

J is TRBJ2-1 and V is TRBV29-1; 10 bases are shared with TRBD2. V shed 6 bases and J 5 bases; nucleotides not matched to a gene: 7. Germline-derived CDR1 and CDR2 are SQVTM and ANQGSEA. The CDR3 consists of 14 residues. This CDR3 reads CSVGGTSVNNEQFF. The DNA for the CDR3 is TGCAGCGTGGGAGGGACTAGCGTTAACAATGAGCAGTTCTTC.

This clone has only a few counts. V is TRBV18 and J is TRBJ2-3; D unclear. Germline V lookup: CDR1 KGHSH, CDR2 LQKENI. The ends were cut back, 5 bases at V and 0 bases at J, with 3 bases in the middle. The CDR3 is 12 amino acids. In DNA, the CDR3 is TGTGCCAGCTCATCTAGCACAGATACGCAGTATTTT. It is translated as CASSSSTDTQYF.

CDR3 in amino acids: CASSRQGASPLHF. For the CDR3, the DNA is TGTGCCAGCAGTCGACAGGGGGCATCACCCCTCCACTTT. The genes are TRBV9 and TRBJ1-6; TRBD1 agrees at 10 bases. Germline V lookup: CDR1 SGDLS, CDR2 YYNGEE. The CDR3 contains 13 residues. The junction had 3 bases not matched to a gene; V was cut back by 5 bases and J by 10 bases.

The rearrangement links TRBV29-1 to TRBJ2-7, with a weak D call TRBD1 (6 bases). Trimming removed 4 bases from V and 5 bases from J, with 15 bases in between. CDR3 length: 13 residues. CDR1 SQVTM and CDR2 ANQGSEA come from the germline V gene. The CDR3 sequence is CSVGTASPNEQYF. CDR3 DNA: TGCAGCGTTGGGACAGCAAGCCCCAACGAGCAGTACTTC.

V and J are TRBV4-2 and TRBJ2-1; 9 nucleotides match TRBD1. Germline V gene lookup returns CDR1 LGHNA and CDR2 YNFKEQ. V dropped 4 bases and J dropped 0; count of bases not matched to a gene: 19. This CDR3 contains 21 residues. The chain's CDR3 is CASSLPGRDRDNPSSYNEQFF. Written as DNA, the CDR3 is TGTGCCAGCAGCCTACCCGGCCGGGACAGGGATAACCCTAGCTCCTACAATGAGCAGTTCTTC.

The V gene is TRBV7-9, the J gene TRBJ1-1, with 8 bases that match TRBD1. There are 17 residues in the CDR3. Germline values: CDR1 SEHNR, CDR2 FQNEAQ (reference sequence). Trimming cost V 4 bases and J 4 bases; bases outside gene matches: 14. CDR3 sequence: CASSSHSGQGSGTEAFF. CDR3 DNA: TGTGCCAGCAGCTCCCACTCCGGACAGGGTTCAGGCACTGAAGCTTTCTTT.

The chain has TRBV25-1 and TRBJ1-2; D unclear. Germline values: CDR1 MGHDK, CDR2 SYGVNS. The CDR3 is made up of 13 amino acids. V was pared by 5 bases and J by 6 bases, with 13 bases between. The CDR3 coding sequence is TGTGCCAGCAGTTTACCTCTAGGAAATGGCTACACCTTC. Translating it yields CASSLPLGNGYTF.

The chain is built from TRBV7-2 and TRBJ1-5; 7 nucleotides match TRBD1. Germline values: CDR1 SGHTA, CDR2 FQGNSA. The CDR3 length is 15 residues. V dropped 5 bases and J dropped 0; count of bases not matched to a gene: 4. For the CDR3, the DNA is TGTGCCAGCAGCCTGGGACAGTATAGCAATCAGCCCCAGCATTTT. Protein: CASSLGQYSNQPQHF.

This chain links TRBV28 with TRBJ1-6, with 7 bases lining up with TRBD1. CDR3 size: 15 residues. Losses at the gene ends were 5 bases for V and 7 bases for J; bases not matched to a gene: 8. Germline CDR1 and CDR2: MDHEN and SYDVKM. This chain's CDR3 is CASSKAGTANSPLHF. The CDR3 region has the DNA TGTGCCAGCAGTAAAGCCGGGACAGCCAATTCACCCCTCCACTTT.